This TCR beta chain comes out of a study of regulatory T cells in long-lasting Graves disease. Findings and caveats of the study: Favored usage of TRBV28, TRBJ1-2 and TRBJ2-5 was recorded in persistent disease.

This sample's time point: persistent/refractory GD, antithyroid drugs over 5 years with positive TRAb. PBMC-extracted RNA yielded the TCR library. Graves' disease diagnosis relied on American Thyroid Association guidelines. As collected, the peripheral blood samples measured 7.5 to 9 milliliters each and went into EDTA tubes. In the case of this clonotype: Its antigen is still unknown.

The CDR3 extends over 16 amino acids. CDR1 is SGDLS, CDR2 YYNGEE, per germline. Trimming left V 0 bases short and J 5 bases short, with 14 bases between. Building the TCR beta libraries relied on iRepertoire HTBI primers, and CDR3 regions underwent Arm-PCR. MiXCR was run by TCRdb on the multiplex PCR reads, yielding one entry per CDR3 protein. The data hold under 450,000 distinct CDR3 sequences, with about 25% observed a single time. The chain has TRBV9 and TRBJ2-2; possibly TRBD1 for D (6 bases). The sequence derives from a female donor with Graves disease. Sequenced here: peripheral blood mononuclear cells (PBMCs), sampled when the disease was refractory, from a patient treated with antithyroid drugs. The CDR3 here is CASSVEGVGRTGELFF. The CDR3 region has the DNA TGTGCCAGCAGCGTAGAGGGGGTCGGCAGAACCGGGGAGCTGTTTTTT.